This T cell receptor (beta chain) is drawn from a study of blood T cell repertoires in COVID-19. Ages ranged from about 18 to 89 years, with residence in around 24 US areas. Each participant's cohort was designated according to participant-reported clinical history. During the 2 weeks before they entered the study, exposed participants had met someone with a PCR-confirmed or clinician-diagnosed COVID-19 case. The authors' processing: Cell counts per sample came from amplifying reference gene primers. Only in-frame clones appear in the TCRdb table, and some are missing; sequencing was by immunoSEQ multiplex PCR. The DNA gave D and trimming, while V, J and clone size come from that table. The sample yields about 140,000 clones, 84% seen once. This CDR3 region has 15 residues. V gave up 0 bases and J gave up 12 bases; unmatched junction bases: 7. Per germline, CDR1 LNHNV and CDR2 YYDKDF (reference sequence).

The TCR comes from a young woman who had been exposed to COVID-19. V usage is TRBV15 and J usage is TRBJ1-6; 8 bases are shared with TRBD1. The sequenced sample was PBMCs or T cells enriched from blood (not recorded which). The DNA for the CDR3 is TGTGCCACCAGCAGAGACACCAGGGGGCGGGGACCCCTCCACTTT. It is translated as CATSRDTRGRGPLHF.